These 27 T cell receptor beta chains originate from one sample sequenced in a study of cytomegalovirus exposure and HLA in healthy donors. The primer mix had 60 Vbeta and 13 Jbeta primers. Assay used: immunoSEQ multiplex PCR; TCRdb lists only in-frame clones, some missing. The data hold about 150,000 clones, with around four fifths observed a single time. The sequencing sample was made of PBMCs. The source is a woman aged 45-65 years in good health and CMV-seropositive.

The chain carries TRBV10-1 and TRBJ2-1; possibly TRBD1 for D (7 bases). The V gene's germline CDR1 is WNHNN and CDR2 SYGVQD (reference sequence). CDR3 length equals 16 residues. Trimming pared 2 bases from V and 5 bases from J, leaving 16 bases between. The CDR3 DNA reads TGCGCCAGCAGTGAGCGGCGGAGGGGGCACGACAATGAGCAGTTCTTC. It specifies CASSERRRGHDNEQFF.

J is TRBJ1-6 and V is TRBV7-3, with a weak D call TRBD1 (5 bases). From germline, CDR1 is SGHTA and CDR2 FQGTGA. V was clipped by 8 bases and J by 6 bases, with 14 bases between them. The CDR3 sequence is 14 residues long. In DNA form, the CDR3 reads TGTGCCAGCCGCGAGGGACTCCCTAATTCACCCCTCCACTTT. Residues: CASREGLPNSPLHF.

The rearrangement links TRBV13 to TRBJ2-7; the match to TRBD1 covers 8 bases. Germline V gene data show CDR1 as PRHDT and CDR2 as FYEKMQ (reference sequence). V lost 3 bases, J lost 5 bases, and 9 bases stayed unmatched. The CDR3 covers 15 residues. The CDR3 spells CASSFPGDRIDEQYF. The CDR3 region has the DNA TGTGCCAGCAGCTTCCCGGGGGACAGGATCGACGAGCAGTACTTC. The whole variable domain, remainder taken from reference TRBV13 and TRBJ2-7, is AAGVIQSPRHLIKEKRETATLKCYPIPRHDTVYWYQQGPGQDPQFLISFYEKMQSDKGSIPDRFSAQQFSDYHSELNMSSLELGDSALYFCASSFPGDRIDEQYFGPGTRLTVT.

This clone was recorded a few times. The V gene is TRBV27, the J gene TRBJ1-2, with D unresolved. Trimming cost V 8 bases and J 5 bases, with 9 bases left between them. CDR1 and CDR2 (germline): MNHEY, SMNVEV (reference sequence). The CDR3 runs 11 residues. The CDR3 DNA reads TGTGCCAGCGGCCGGGGTTATGGCTACACCTTC. Translating gives CASGRGYGYTF.

The count of this clone is one. V gene TRBV5-1 combines with J gene TRBJ2-7; D possibly corresponds to TRBD1 (5 bases). In germline, CDR1 is SGHRS, CDR2 YFSETQ. This CDR3 spans 12 amino acids. V was pared by 5 bases and J by 5 bases, with 11 bases between. In nucleotides, the CDR3 is TGCGCCAGCAGTGGGGCACAGAACGAGCAGTACTTC. Translation: CASSGAQNEQYF.

The rearrangement uses TRBV6-5 and TRBJ2-5; TRBD1 aligns across 8 bases. The trim removed 7 bases at V and 7 bases at J, leaving 14 bases unmatched. CDR1 and CDR2 from the germline V gene are MNHEY and SVGAGI. The CDR3 runs to 15 residues. CDR3 sequence reads: CASTFYWTGKGTQYF. The CDR3 DNA reads TGTGCCAGCACCTTCTATTGGACAGGGAAAGGGACCCAGTACTTC.

This sequence joins TRBV13 and TRBJ2-3; 10 positions agree with TRBD2. The CDR3 contains 17 residues. With V trimmed by 6 bases and J by 4 bases, 13 bases remained unmatched. CDR1 PRHDT and CDR2 FYEKMQ come from the germline V gene (reference sequence). The DNA of the CDR3 is TGTGCCAGCAGATTCTCTGGAAGCGGGGGGGGCCCAGATACGCAGTATTTT. This sequence encodes CASRFSGSGGGPDTQYF.

This clone was counted a single time. The chain employs TRBV5-1 and TRBJ1-6; D possibly corresponds to TRBD1 (5 bases). The CDR3 has 14 amino acids. CDR1 SGHRS and CDR2 YFSETQ come from the germline V gene. V lost 0 bases, J lost 7 bases, and 8 bases lay in between. CDR3 bases: TGCGCCAGCAGCTTGGAGGGGAGGAATTCACCCCTCCACTTT. It translates to CASSLEGRNSPLHF. Full variable domain (outside the CDR3, taken from reference TRBV5-1 and TRBJ1-6): KAGVTQTPRYLIKTRGQQVTLSCSPISGHRSVSWYQQTPGQGLQFLFEYFSETQRNKGNFPGRFSGRQFSNSRSEMNVSTLELGDSALYLCASSLEGRNSPLHFGNGTRLTVT.

V is TRBV6-1 and J is TRBJ2-7; no clear D gene. This CDR3 is built from 15 residues. From germline, CDR1 is MNHNS and CDR2 SASEGT. The germline V and J ends were trimmed by 0 bases and 0 bases, with 9 bases remaining between them. CDR3 sequence reads: CASSEALQSSYEQYF. Written as DNA, the CDR3 is TGTGCCAGCAGTGAAGCGCTACAGTCCTCCTACGAGCAGTACTTC.

Remarks on this clone: One end of the junction varies from germline; a read error may be responsible. The CDR3 bases are TGTGCCAGCAGTTACTCGTATAGGACAGCTAATGAGCAGTTCTTC. Its translation is CASSYSYRTANEQFF. The chain is built from TRBV6-4 and TRBJ2-1; weak D call: TRBD1 (6 bases). The CDR3 consists of 15 residues. Germline CDR1 and CDR2: MRHNA and SNTAGT.

The V and J genes are TRBV5-6 and TRBJ1-4, with D perhaps TRBD1 (5 bases). The CDR3 loop spans 16 amino acids. V was cut by 0 bases and J by 11 bases, with 20 bases left in between. CDR1 and CDR2 (germline): SGHDT, YYEEEE. CDR3 region: CASSLDPSGLPEKLFF. The CDR3 nucleotides read TGTGCCAGCAGCTTGGATCCCTCGGGACTTCCGGAGAAACTGTTTTTT.

The chain joins TRBV6-1 to TRBJ1-1, with a possible D match to TRBD1 (5 bases). The CDR3 loop spans 15 amino acids. V was pared by 4 bases and J by 2 bases, with 14 bases between. Germline loops: CDR1 MNHNS, CDR2 SASEGT. The CDR3 loop reads CASSGPGHLNTEAFF. For the CDR3, the DNA is TGTGCCAGCAGTGGCCCAGGACACCTAAACACTGAAGCTTTCTTT.

The rearrangement uses TRBV7-8 and TRBJ1-5; 7 nucleotides match TRBD1. The germline gives CDR1 SGHVS, CDR2 FQNEAQ. The trim removed 7 bases at V and 5 bases at J, leaving 8 bases unmatched. The CDR3 consists of 14 residues. The CDR3 is CASTIQGRDQPQHF. The CDR3 coding sequence is TGTGCCAGCACCATACAGGGGAGAGATCAGCCCCAGCATTTT.

The sample holds one count of this clone. J is TRBJ1-1 and V is TRBV25-1; TRBD1 agrees at 8 bases. V lost 6 bases, J lost 1 base, and 1 base stayed unmatched. This CDR3 region has 13 residues. CDR1 and CDR2 (germline): MGHDK, SYGVNS. CDR3 protein: CASRGQANTEAFF. DNA for the CDR3: TGTGCCAGCAGGGGACAGGCGAACACTGAAGCTTTCTTT.

The gene calls are TRBV7-3 and TRBJ1-6; TRBD1 aligns across 10 bases. The germline gives CDR1 SGHTA, CDR2 FQGTGA. The CDR3 consists of 16 residues. V trimming: 0 bases; J trimming: 8 bases; junction bases outside the gene matches: 4. The CDR3 here is CASSLTAGTGDSPLHF. The CDR3 coding sequence is TGTGCCAGCAGCTTAACGGCCGGGACAGGGGATTCACCCCTCCACTTT. The full variable domain, rest sourced from reference TRBV7-3 and TRBJ1-6, is GAGVSQTPSNKVTEKGKYVELRCDPISGHTALYWYRQSLGQGPEFLIYFQGTGAADDSGLPNDRFFAVRPEGSVSTLKIQRTERGDSAVYLCASSLTAGTGDSPLHFGNGTRLTVT.

CDR3 in DNA: TGTGCCAGCAGTTACTCAGGTCAGGGTGGAGAGACCCAGTACTTC. It encodes CASSYSGQGGETQYF. The rearrangement joins TRBV6-5 to TRBJ2-5, with a tentative D call TRBD1 (5 bases). The CDR3 is 15 residues long. V lost 0 bases to trimming and J lost 4 bases, with 12 bases between them. CDR1 MNHEY and CDR2 SVGAGI come from the germline V gene.

This clone was detected once. The chain is built from TRBV5-1 and TRBJ1-2; 9 bases agree with TRBD1. There are 17 residues in the CDR3. The V segment lost 3 bases and the J segment 6 bases; nucleotides outside the gene matches: 15. From germline, CDR1 is SGHRS and CDR2 YFSETQ. The CDR3 nucleotides are TGCGCCAGCAGCTGGACCAAATACAGGGGGCAGATCGATGGCTACACCTTC. It yields the protein CASSWTKYRGQIDGYTF.

This clone is a singleton in its sample. V and J are TRBV7-9 and TRBJ2-4; D gene ambiguous. V lost 2 bases to trimming and J lost 1 base, with 9 bases between them. The germline V gene encodes CDR1 SEHNR and CDR2 FQNEAQ (reference sequence). The length of the CDR3 is 15 residues. The CDR3 protein is CASSLSGGAKNIQYF. DNA for the CDR3: TGTGCCAGCAGCTTATCGGGTGGCGCCAAAAACATTCAGTACTTC.

The chain is built from TRBV7-2 and TRBJ1-3, with D possibly being TRBD1 (5 bases). The CDR3 length is 16 residues. Between the trimmed V and J ends, which lost 5 bases and 8 bases, there was a span of 22 bases. Germline loops: CDR1 SGHTA, CDR2 FQGNSA. The DNA of the CDR3 is TGTGCCAGCAGCCCCAGCGTGAGGAGGGGAAAAGACACCATATATTTT. Translating gives CASSPSVRRGKDTIYF.

The chain is built from TRBV18 and TRBJ2-3, with a weak D call TRBD1 (5 bases). V lost 4 bases and J 4 bases, leaving 9 bases between the germline ends. This CDR3 comprises 13 residues. Germline V gene data show CDR1 as KGHSH and CDR2 as LQKENI. The CDR3 spells CASSQIRADTQYF. CDR3 coding DNA: TGTGCCAGCTCACAAATCAGGGCAGATACGCAGTATTTT.

This clone was detected only once. This rearrangement joins TRBV6-5 to TRBJ2-1, with D possibly being TRBD1 (5 bases). V dropped 4 bases and J dropped 5 bases, with 9 bases sitting between them. Germline CDR1 and CDR2: MNHEY and SVGAGI. CDR3 length: 13 residues. The DNA of the CDR3 is TGTGCCAGCAGTTCAGGGTTCCACAATGAGCAGTTCTTC. It codes for CASSSGFHNEQFF.

This clone appeared once. The chain links TRBV5-6 to TRBJ2-7; 10 bases are shared with TRBD1. The CDR3 length is 15 residues. Germline CDR1 reads SGHDT; CDR2 reads YYEEEE. The junction had 11 bases not matched to a gene; V was cut back by 4 bases and J by 7 bases. The CDR3 is CASSPAGTGVGEQYF. The DNA of the CDR3 is TGTGCCAGCAGCCCCGCCGGGACAGGGGTTGGGGAGCAGTACTTC. Full variable domain (missing parts from reference TRBV5-6 and TRBJ2-7): DAGVTQSPTHLIKTRGQQVTLRCSPKSGHDTVSWYQQALGQGPQFIFQYYEEEERQRGNFPDRFSGHQFPNYSSELNVNALLLGDSALYLCASSPAGTGVGEQYFGPGTRLTVT.

The chain joins TRBV4-2 to TRBJ2-3, with D tentatively TRBD2 (6 bases). V was trimmed by 4 bases and J by 0 bases, leaving 14 bases between them. Germline V gene lookup returns CDR1 LGHNA and CDR2 YNFKEQ. The CDR3 length is 16 residues. CDR3 DNA: TGTGCCAGCAGCCCGGGGACTTGGTTTAGCACAGATACGCAGTATTTT. This encodes CASSPGTWFSTDTQYF.

This chain connects TRBV27 to TRBJ1-2; 7 bases fit TRBD1. Looked up from germline, CDR1 is MNHEY and CDR2 is SMNVEV (reference sequence). The trim removed 3 bases at V and 6 bases at J, leaving 7 bases unmatched. The length of the CDR3 is 14 residues. The CDR3 nucleotides read TGTGCCAGCAGTTTCATAGGGGGCGATGATGGCTACACCTTC. Translating it yields CASSFIGGDDGYTF.

The chain has TRBV2 and TRBJ2-5, with D tentatively TRBD2 (6 bases). CDR1 is SNHLY and CDR2 is FYNNEI in the germline V gene. V lost 8 bases and J lost 2, with 12 bases in between. The CDR3 extends over 13 amino acids. CDR3 sequence: CASGGTRQETQYF. The DNA for the CDR3 is TGTGCCAGCGGCGGGACGAGGCAAGAGACCCAGTACTTC.

On this clone: The sample has other DNA sequences that encode this CDR3 too. The chain has TRBV5-1 and TRBJ2-2; 8 positions agree with TRBD1. Trimming took 2 bases from V and 4 from J; bases not matched to a gene: 4. Germline V gene sequence: CDR1 SGHRS, CDR2 YFSETQ. There are 15 residues in the CDR3. In nucleotides, the CDR3 is TGCGCCAGCAGCTTTGACAGGGGCGGCACCGGGGAGCTGTTTTTT. Protein sequence: CASSFDRGGTGELFF.

The chain is built from TRBV18 and TRBJ2-7, with TRBD1 matching 8 bases. The germline V gene encodes CDR1 KGHSH and CDR2 LQKENI. Germline trimming cut 8 bases from V and 0 bases from J; bases unmatched to any gene: 9. The CDR3 extends over 15 amino acids. The CDR3 bases are TGTGCCAGCCCAACGACAGGGGCCCTCTCCTACGAGCAGTACTTC. Protein: CASPTTGALSYEQYF.